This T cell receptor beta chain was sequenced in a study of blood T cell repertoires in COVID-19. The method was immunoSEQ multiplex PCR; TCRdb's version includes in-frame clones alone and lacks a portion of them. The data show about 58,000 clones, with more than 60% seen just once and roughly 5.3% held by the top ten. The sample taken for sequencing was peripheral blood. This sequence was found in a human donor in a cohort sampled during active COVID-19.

The CDR3 DNA follows: TGTGCCAGCGGCCATTTAATGAAGTCTCTAGGGGCTTGGTCCTACGAGCAGTACTTC. Translating it yields CASGHLMKSLGAWSYEQYF. This rearrangement joins TRBV11-3 to TRBJ2-7; D perhaps matches TRBD1 (5 bases). Looked up from germline, CDR1 is SGHNT and CDR2 is YENEEA. V lost 8 bases and J 1 base, leaving 30 bases between the germline ends. This CDR3 has 19 amino acids.